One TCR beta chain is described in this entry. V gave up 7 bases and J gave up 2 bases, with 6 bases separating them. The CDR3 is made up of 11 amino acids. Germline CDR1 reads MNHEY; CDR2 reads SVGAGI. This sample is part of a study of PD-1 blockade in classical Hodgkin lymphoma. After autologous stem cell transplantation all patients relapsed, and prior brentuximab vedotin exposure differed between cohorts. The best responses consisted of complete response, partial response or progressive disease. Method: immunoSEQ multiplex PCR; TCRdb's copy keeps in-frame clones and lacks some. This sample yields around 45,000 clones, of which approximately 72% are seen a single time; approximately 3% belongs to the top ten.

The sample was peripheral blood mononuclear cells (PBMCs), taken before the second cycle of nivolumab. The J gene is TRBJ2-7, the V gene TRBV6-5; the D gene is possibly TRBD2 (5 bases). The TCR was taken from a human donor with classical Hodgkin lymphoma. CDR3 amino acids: CASTGTYEQYF. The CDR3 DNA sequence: TGTGCCAGCACGGGAACCTACGAGCAGTACTTC.